The text below deals with one T cell receptor (beta chain). Profiled with immunoSEQ multiplex PCR; TCRdb holds only in-frame clones, not every one. This sample has about 250,000 clones; about 90% occur once, and the top ten carry around 12%. The data stem from a study of cytomegalovirus exposure and HLA in healthy donors. The germline gives CDR1 LNHDA, CDR2 SQIVND (reference sequence). V was clipped by 3 bases and J by 0 bases; unmatched bases: 8. CDR3 length: 16 residues. Sequenced material: PBMCs. The receptor was derived from a man between 18 and 29 years old in good health and CMV-seropositive. This sequence joins TRBV19 and TRBJ2-7, with 7 bases lining up with TRBD1. This CDR3 reads CASSIARTGISYEQYF. CDR3 coding DNA: TGTGCCAGTAGTATCGCGCGGACAGGTATCTCCTACGAGCAGTACTTC.